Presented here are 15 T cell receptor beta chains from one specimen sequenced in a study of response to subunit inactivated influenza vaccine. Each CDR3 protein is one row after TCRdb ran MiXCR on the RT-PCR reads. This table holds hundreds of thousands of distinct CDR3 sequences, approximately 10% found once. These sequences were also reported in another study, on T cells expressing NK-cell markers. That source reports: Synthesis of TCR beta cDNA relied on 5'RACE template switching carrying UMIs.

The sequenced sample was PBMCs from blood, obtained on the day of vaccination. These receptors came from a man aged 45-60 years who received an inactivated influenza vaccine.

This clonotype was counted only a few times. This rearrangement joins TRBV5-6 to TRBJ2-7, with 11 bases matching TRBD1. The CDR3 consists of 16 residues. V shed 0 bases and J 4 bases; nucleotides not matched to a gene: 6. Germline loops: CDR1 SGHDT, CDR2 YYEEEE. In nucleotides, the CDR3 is TGTGCCAGCAGCTTGGCGACCGGGACAGGGGGATACGAGCAGTACTTC. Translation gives CASSLATGTGGYEQYF.

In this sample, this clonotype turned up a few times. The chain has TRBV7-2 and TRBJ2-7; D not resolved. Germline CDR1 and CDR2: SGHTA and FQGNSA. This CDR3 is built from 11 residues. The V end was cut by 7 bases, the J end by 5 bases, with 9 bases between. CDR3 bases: TGTGCCAGCACCAACTATCACGAGCAGTACTTC. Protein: CASTNYHEQYF.

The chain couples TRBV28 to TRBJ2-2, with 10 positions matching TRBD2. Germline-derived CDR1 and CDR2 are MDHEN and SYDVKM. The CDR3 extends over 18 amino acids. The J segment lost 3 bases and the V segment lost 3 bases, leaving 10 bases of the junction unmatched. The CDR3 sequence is CASSFQLAGLGDTGELFF. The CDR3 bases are TGTGCCAGCAGTTTTCAACTAGCGGGACTTGGCGACACCGGGGAGCTGTTTTTT. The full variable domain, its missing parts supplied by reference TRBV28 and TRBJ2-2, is DVKVTQSSRYLVKRTGEKVFLECVQDMDHENMFWYRQDPGLGLRLIYFSYDVKMKEKGDIPEGYSVSREKKERFSLILESASTNQTSMYLCASSFQLAGLGDTGELFFGEGSRLTVL.

The CDR3 DNA follows: TGTGCCAGCAGTTTATGGGTCCTATCCTACGAGCAGTACTTC. Amino acid sequence: CASSLWVLSYEQYF. The chain combines TRBV12-3 or TRBV12-4 with TRBJ2-7; D uncertain. Trimming left V 2 bases short and J 1 base short, with 9 bases between. This CDR3 is 14 amino acids long.

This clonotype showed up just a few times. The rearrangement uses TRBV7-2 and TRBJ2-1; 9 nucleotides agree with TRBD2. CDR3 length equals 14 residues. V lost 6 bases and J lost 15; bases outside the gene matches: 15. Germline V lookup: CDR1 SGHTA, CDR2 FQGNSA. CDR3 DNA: TGTGCCAGCAGTCCTACAGCGCGGGGGGGCAAGCCGTTCTTC. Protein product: CASSPTARGGKPFF.

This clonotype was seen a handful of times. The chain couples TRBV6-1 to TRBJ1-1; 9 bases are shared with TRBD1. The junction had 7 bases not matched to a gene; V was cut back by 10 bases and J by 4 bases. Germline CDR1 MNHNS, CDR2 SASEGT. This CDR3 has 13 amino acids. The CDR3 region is CATEDRGGTEAFF. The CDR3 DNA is TGTGCCACCGAGGACAGGGGAGGCACTGAAGCTTTCTTT.

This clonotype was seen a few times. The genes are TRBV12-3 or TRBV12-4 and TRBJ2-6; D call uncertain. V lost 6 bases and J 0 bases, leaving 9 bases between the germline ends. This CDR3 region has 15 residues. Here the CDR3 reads CASRHPNSGANVLTF. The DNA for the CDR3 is TGTGCCAGCAGACATCCAAACTCTGGGGCCAACGTCCTGACTTTC.

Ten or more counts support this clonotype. The CDR3 DNA reads TGTGCCAGCAGTTTGATCGGATGGCAGGATAATTCACCCCTCCACTTT. Translated: CASSLIGWQDNSPLHF. The chain uses TRBV27 and TRBJ1-6, with no clear D. CDR1 and CDR2 from the germline V gene are MNHEY and SMNVEV (reference sequence). The ends were cut back, 3 bases at V and 5 bases at J, with 14 bases in the middle. This CDR3 has 16 amino acids.

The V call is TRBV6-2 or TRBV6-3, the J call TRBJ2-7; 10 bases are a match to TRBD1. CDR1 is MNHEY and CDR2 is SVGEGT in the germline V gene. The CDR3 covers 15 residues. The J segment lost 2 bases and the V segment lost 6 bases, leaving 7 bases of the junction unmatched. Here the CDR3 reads CASRPGQGITYEQYF. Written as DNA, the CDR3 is TGTGCCAGCAGACCGGGACAGGGGATAACCTACGAGCAGTACTTC.

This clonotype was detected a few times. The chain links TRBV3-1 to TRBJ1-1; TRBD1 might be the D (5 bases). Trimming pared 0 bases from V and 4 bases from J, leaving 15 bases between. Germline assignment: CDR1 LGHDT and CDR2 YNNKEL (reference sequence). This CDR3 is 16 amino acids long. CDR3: CASSQDTRGPRTEAFF. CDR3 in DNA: TGTGCCAGCAGCCAAGATACGAGGGGACCCCGCACTGAAGCTTTCTTT.

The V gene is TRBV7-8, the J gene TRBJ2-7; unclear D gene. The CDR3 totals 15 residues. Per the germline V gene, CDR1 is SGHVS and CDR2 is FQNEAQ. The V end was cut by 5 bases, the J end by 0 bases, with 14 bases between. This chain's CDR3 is CASSESWTSSYEQYF. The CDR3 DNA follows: TGTGCCAGCAGCGAAAGCTGGACGTCCTCCTACGAGCAGTACTTC.

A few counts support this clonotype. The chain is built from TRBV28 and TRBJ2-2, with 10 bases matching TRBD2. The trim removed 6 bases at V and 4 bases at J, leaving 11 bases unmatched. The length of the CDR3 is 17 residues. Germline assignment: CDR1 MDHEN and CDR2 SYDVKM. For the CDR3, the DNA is TGTGCCAGCAGAAACCCCCGGACTAGCGGCTCCACCGGGGAGCTGTTTTTT. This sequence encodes CASRNPRTSGSTGELFF.

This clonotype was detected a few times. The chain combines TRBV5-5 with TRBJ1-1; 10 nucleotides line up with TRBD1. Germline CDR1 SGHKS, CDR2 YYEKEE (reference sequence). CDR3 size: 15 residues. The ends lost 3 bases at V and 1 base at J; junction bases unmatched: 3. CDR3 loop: CASSWGQGTNTEAFF. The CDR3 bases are TGTGCCAGCAGCTGGGGACAGGGGACGAACACTGAAGCTTTCTTT.

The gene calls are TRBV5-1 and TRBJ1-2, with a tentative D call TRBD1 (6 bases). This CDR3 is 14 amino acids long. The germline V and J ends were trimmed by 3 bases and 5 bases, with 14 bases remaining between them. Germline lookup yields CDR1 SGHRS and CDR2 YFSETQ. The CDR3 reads CASSSGRTVYGYTF. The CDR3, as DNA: TGCGCCAGCAGCTCTGGGAGGACAGTTTATGGCTACACCTTC. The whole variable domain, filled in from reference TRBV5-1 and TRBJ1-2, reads KAGVTQTPRYLIKTRGQQVTLSCSPISGHRSVSWYQQTPGQGLQFLFEYFSETQRNKGNFPGRFSGRQFSNSRSEMNVSTLELGDSALYLCASSSGRTVYGYTFGSGTRLTVV.

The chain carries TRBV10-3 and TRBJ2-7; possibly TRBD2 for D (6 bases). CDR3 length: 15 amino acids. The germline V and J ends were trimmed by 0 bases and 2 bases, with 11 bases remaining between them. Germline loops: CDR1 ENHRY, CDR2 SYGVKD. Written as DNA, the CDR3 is TGTGCCATCAGTGAGTCACGGGGGAGGACCTACGAGCAGTACTTC. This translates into CAISESRGRTYEQYF.